These T cell receptor beta chains were read from a single sample in a study of blood T cell repertoires in COVID-19. Assay: immunoSEQ multiplex PCR; the TCRdb copy retains only in-frame clones and omits some. The repertoire holds approximately 230,000 clones, with 87% as singletons. Sequenced material: peripheral blood. These receptors were taken from a man aged 18 to 29 with active or convalescent COVID-19. Both conserved end residues are part of each CDR3. Each record gives: V gene, J gene, CDR3 protein.

V gene: TRBV28
J gene: TRBJ1-5
CDR3 protein: CASRSDQPQHF

V gene: TRBV5-4
J gene: TRBJ2-7
CDR3 protein: CASSSTGVMSYEQYF

V gene: TRBV20-1
J gene: TRBJ1-4
CDR3 protein: CSASTGPNEKLFF

V gene: TRBV4-3
J gene: TRBJ2-7
CDR3 protein: CASSQELGHYEQYF

V gene: TRBV6-2/TRBV6-3
J gene: TRBJ1-1
CDR3 protein: CASSYGGMNTEAFF

V gene: TRBV28
J gene: TRBJ2-7
CDR3 protein: CASSRAGEQYF

V gene: TRBV19
J gene: TRBJ1-5
CDR3 protein: CASSQGDSNQPQHF

V gene: TRBV28
J gene: TRBJ2-1
CDR3 protein: CASSPPGEGTHEQFF

V gene: TRBV2
J gene: TRBJ1-1
CDR3 protein: CASSGTGRTTEAFF

V gene: TRBV19
J gene: TRBJ1-1
CDR3 protein: CASSFQGEAFF

V gene: TRBV5-1
J gene: TRBJ2-7
CDR3 protein: CASSLEGQGAVSEQYF

V gene: TRBV4-3
J gene: TRBJ2-1
CDR3 protein: CASSQDAGYYNEQFF

V gene: TRBV5-4
J gene: TRBJ2-2
CDR3 protein: CASSSGGATGTPKTGELFF

V gene: TRBV28
J gene: TRBJ1-4
CDR3 protein: CASSPIWEPATNEKLFF

V gene: TRBV7-2
J gene: TRBJ1-2
CDR3 protein: CASSSDRRYGYTF

V gene: TRBV6-5
J gene: TRBJ2-1
CDR3 protein: CASRPTGSNEQFF

V gene: TRBV6-5
J gene: TRBJ2-7
CDR3 protein: CAGKTSGGSYEQYF

V gene: TRBV29-1
J gene: TRBJ1-3
CDR3 protein: CSVEDRGVVSGNTIYF

V gene: TRBV6-2/TRBV6-3
J gene: TRBJ1-2
CDR3 protein: CASSYPGQLAYGYTF

V gene: TRBV7-3
J gene: TRBJ1-1
CDR3 protein: CASSLSGLNTEAFF

V gene: TRBV3-1/TRBV3-2
J gene: TRBJ2-3
CDR3 protein: CASSHLAGSTDTQYF

V gene: TRBV5-5
J gene: TRBJ2-1
CDR3 protein: CASSFTGTGPNNEQFF

V gene: TRBV10-2
J gene: TRBJ2-4
CDR3 protein: CASRTRGGGNIQYF

V gene: TRBV18
J gene: TRBJ1-5
CDR3 protein: CASSPGGSNQPQHF

V gene: TRBV24-1
J gene: TRBJ2-3
CDR3 protein: CATSAHRFGTSRGSDTQYF